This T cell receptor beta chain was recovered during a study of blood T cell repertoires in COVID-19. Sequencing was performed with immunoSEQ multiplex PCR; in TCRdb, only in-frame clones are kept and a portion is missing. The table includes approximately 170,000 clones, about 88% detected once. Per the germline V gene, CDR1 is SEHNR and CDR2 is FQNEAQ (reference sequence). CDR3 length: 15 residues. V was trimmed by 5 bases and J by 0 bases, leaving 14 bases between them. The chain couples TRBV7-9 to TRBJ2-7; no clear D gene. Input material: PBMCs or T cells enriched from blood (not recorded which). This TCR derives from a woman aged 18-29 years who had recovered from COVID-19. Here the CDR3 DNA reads TGTGCCAGCAGCCAAGACTCCTGGAGCTCCTACGAGCAGTACTTC. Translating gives CASSQDSWSSYEQYF.